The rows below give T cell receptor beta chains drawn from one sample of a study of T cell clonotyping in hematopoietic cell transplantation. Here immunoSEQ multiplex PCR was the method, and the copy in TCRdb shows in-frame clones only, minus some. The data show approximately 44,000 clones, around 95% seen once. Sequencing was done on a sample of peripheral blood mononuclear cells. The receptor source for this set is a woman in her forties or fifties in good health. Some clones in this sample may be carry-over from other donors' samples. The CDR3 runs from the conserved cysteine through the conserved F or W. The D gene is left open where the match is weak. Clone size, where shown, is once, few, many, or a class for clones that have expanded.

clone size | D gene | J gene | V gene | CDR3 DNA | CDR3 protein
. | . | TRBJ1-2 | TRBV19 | TGTGCCAGTAGCCAATGGACAGATGGCTACACCTTC | CASSQWTDGYTF
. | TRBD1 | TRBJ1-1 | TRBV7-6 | TGTGCCAGCAGCTTCGCTGAGGGGGGGACAGCCCAGTGGGAAGCTTTCTTT | CASSFAEGGTAQWEAFF
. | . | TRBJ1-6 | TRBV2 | TGTGCCAGCCGTATCTCCTATAATTCACCCCTCCACTTT | CASRISYNSPLHF
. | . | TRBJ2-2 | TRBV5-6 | TGTGCCAGCAGCCCCCGGGGGTCCTACACCGGGGAGCTGTTTTTT | CASSPRGSYTGELFF
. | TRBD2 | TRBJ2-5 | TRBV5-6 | TGTGCCAGCAGCTTGTCTCTCAGCGGGGGGGCTGGGGAGACCCAGTACTTC | CASSLSLSGGAGETQYF
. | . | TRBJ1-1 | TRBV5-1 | TGCGCCAGCAGCTTGTGGTTTGGGCAGCCAAAGAACACTGAAGCTTTCTTT | CASSLWFGQPKNTEAFF
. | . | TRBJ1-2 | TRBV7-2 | TGTGCCAGCAGCTTAGTACAGGTGAACTATGGCTACACCTTC | CASSLVQVNYGYTF
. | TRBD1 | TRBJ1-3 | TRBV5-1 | TGCGCCAGCAGCAGAACTACAGGGGACGGAAACACCATATATTTT | CASSRTTGDGNTIYF
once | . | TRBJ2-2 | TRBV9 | TGTGCCAGCAGCCTCAACACCGGGGAGCTGTTTTTT | CASSLNTGELFF
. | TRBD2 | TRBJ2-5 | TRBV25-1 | TGTGCCAGCACCAAGACTAGCGGGGCAGAGACCCAGTACTTC | CASTKTSGAETQYF
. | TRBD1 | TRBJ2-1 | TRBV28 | TGTGCCACAAGGGGGCAAAATGAGCAGTTCTTC | CATRGQNEQFF
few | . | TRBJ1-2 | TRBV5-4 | TGTGCCAGCAGCTTGGGGACGGACAACTATGGCTACACCTTC | CASSLGTDNYGYTF
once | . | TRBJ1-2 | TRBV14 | TGTGCCAGCAGCGCCACACTCGTTTCCCGGGCGTATGGCTACACCTTC | CASSATLVSRAYGYTF
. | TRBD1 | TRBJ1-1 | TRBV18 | TGTGCCAGCTCAAACGTGGGACAGGGCGGAACTGAAGCTTTCTTT | CASSNVGQGGTEAFF
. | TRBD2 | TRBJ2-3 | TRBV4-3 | TGCGCCAGCAGCCAAGATCATGGCGGGGGGGTCCCAGATACGCAGTATTTT | CASSQDHGGGVPDTQYF
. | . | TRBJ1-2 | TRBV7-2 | TGTGCCAGCAGCTTAAAGGTTCCCGAGTATGGCTACACCTTC | CASSLKVPEYGYTF
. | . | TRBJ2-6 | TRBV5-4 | TGTGCCAGCAGCTTGGGACACGGATTCTCTGGGGCCAACGTCCTGACTTTC | CASSLGHGFSGANVLTF
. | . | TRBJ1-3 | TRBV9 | TGTGCCAGCAGCGTAGGACCTGAGGGCTCTGGAAACACCATATATTTT | CASSVGPEGSGNTIYF
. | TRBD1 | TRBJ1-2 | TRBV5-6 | TGTGCCAGCAGCCACATCCAGACAGGGCTGGGTGGCTACACCTTC | CASSHIQTGLGGYTF
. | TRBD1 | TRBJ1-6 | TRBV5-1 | TGCGCCAGCAGCTCCTTCGGGACAGATAATTCACCCCTCCACTTT | CASSSFGTDNSPLHF
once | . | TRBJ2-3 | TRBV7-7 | TGTGCCAGCAGCTCCCGGACTACAGATACGCAGTATTTT | CASSSRTTDTQYF
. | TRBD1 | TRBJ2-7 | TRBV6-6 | TGTGCCAGCAGTTACACTCCGGGACAGGGGACTGAGGAGCAGTACTTC | CASSYTPGQGTEEQYF
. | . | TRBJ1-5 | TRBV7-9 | TGTGCCAGCAGCGGAGGGGGGGTTAGCAATCAGCCCCAGCATTTT | CASSGGGVSNQPQHF
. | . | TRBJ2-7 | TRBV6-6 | TGTGCCAGCAGTCCGCTACAGGCCTCCTACGAGCAGTACTTC | CASSPLQASYEQYF
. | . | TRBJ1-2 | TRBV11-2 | TGTGCCAGCAGCTCCCAGGGGCGACAGTATGGCTACACCTTC | CASSSQGRQYGYTF
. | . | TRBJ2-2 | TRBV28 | TGTGCCAGCAGACAGACAGGCCCGAGCACCGGGGAGCTGTTTTTT | CASRQTGPSTGELFF
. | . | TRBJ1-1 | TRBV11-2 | TGTGCCAGCAGCTCTGGCGCTTGGGGGAACACTGAAGCTTTCTTT | CASSSGAWGNTEAFF
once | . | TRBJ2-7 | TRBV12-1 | TGTGCCAGCATCCCCTCGGGGGGGGAGCAGTACTTC | CASIPSGGEQYF
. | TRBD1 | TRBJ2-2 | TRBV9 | TGTGCCAGCAGCGTCAACAGGGGGCTTAACGCCGGGGAGCTGTTTTTT | CASSVNRGLNAGELFF
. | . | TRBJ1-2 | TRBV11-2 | TGTGCCAGCACTATAGAAGGGAATCGTTATGGCTACACCTTC | CASTIEGNRYGYTF
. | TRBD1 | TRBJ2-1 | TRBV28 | TGTGCCAGCAGTCGGACAGGGTACAATGAGCAGTTCTTC | CASSRTGYNEQFF
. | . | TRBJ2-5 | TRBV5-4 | TGTGCCAGCAGCTTCGATATATCCAGACAAGAGACCCAGTACTTC | CASSFDISRQETQYF
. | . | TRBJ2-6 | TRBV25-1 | TGTGCCAGCAGTGATCAGACGTACTCTGGGGCCAACGTCCTGACTTTC | CASSDQTYSGANVLTF
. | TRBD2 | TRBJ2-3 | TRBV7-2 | TGTGCCAGCAGCTTAAGCGGGGGGTTCACAGATACGCAGTATTTT | CASSLSGGFTDTQYF
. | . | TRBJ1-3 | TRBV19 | TGTGCCAGTAGTGGATCGGGTTCGGTTGGAAACACCATATATTTT | CASSGSGSVGNTIYF
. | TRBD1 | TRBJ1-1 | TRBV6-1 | TGTGCCAGCAGTGGACAGGGGTCGACATTTTCCACTGAAGCTTTCTTT | CASSGQGSTFSTEAFF
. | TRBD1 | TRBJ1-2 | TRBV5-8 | TGTGCCAGCAGTGACCCCAGGGGGCGAGTTTCGAACTATGGCTACACCTTC | CASSDPRGRVSNYGYTF
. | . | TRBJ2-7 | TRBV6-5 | TGTGCCAGCAGGAGGGGGGACTACGAGCAGTACTTC | CASRRGDYEQYF
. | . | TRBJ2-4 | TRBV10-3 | TGTGCCATCAGTGAGGCACGGGTATCCAAAAACATTCAGTACTTC | CAISEARVSKNIQYF
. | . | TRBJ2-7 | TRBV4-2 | TGTGCCAGCAGCCAAGATCGAGGGCACTACGAGCAGTACTTC | CASSQDRGHYEQYF
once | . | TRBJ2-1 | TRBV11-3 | TGTGCCAGCAGCTCCGAGGCCTACAATGAGCAGTTCTTC | CASSSEAYNEQFF
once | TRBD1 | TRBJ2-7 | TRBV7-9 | TGTGCCAGCAGCTTAGAGACAGGGTTATCCTACGAGCAGTACTTC | CASSLETGLSYEQYF
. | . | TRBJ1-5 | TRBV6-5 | TGTGCCAGCAGTTACGGGGCCAGTAATCAGCCCCAGCATTTT | CASSYGASNQPQHF
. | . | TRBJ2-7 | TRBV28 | TGTGCCAGCAGCTCCGGGGGATACGAGCAGTACTTC | CASSSGGYEQYF
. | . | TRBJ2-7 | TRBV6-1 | TGTGCCAGCAGTACAGGCCCCCAGGGGGGATACGAGCAGTACTTC | CASSTGPQGGYEQYF
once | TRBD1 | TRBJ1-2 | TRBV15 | TGTGCCACCAGCAGAGGGCGGGACAGTCTTGGCTATGGCTACACCTTC | CATSRGRDSLGYGYTF
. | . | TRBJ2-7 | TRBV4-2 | TGTGCCAGTAAACATGTGGGGGTTCCCTACGAGCAGTACTTC | CASKHVGVPYEQYF
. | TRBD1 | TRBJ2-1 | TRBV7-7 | TGTGCCAGCAGCTTGGGACAGGGTATATACAATGAGCAGTTCTTC | CASSLGQGIYNEQFF
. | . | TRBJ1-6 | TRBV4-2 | TGTGCCAGCAGCCCCCGAAGTGAGGCCAGCTCCTATAATTCACCCCTCCACTTT | CASSPRSEASSYNSPLHF
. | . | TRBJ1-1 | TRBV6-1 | TGTGCCAGCAGTGCCATCCCGGGCACTGAAGCTTTCTTT | CASSAIPGTEAFF
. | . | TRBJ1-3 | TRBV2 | TGTGCCAGCCGGAGACAGACCTCTGGAAACACCATATATTTT | CASRRQTSGNTIYF
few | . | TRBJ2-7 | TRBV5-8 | TGTGCCAGTACAGTGAGCTCCTACGAGCAGTACTTC | CASTVSSYEQYF
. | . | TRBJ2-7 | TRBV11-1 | TGTGCCAGCAGCTTATCTCTAAGCCCCTATGAGCCCTACGAGCAGTACTTC | CASSLSLSPYEPYEQYF